This T cell receptor beta chain was recovered during a study of T cell clonotyping in hematopoietic cell transplantation. Method: immunoSEQ multiplex PCR; TCRdb's copy keeps in-frame clones and lacks some. The sample carries about 36,000 clones, roughly 94% recorded once. Germline lookup yields CDR1 SQVTM and CDR2 ANQGSEA. The CDR3 runs to 13 residues. After removal of 3 bases from V and 3 bases from J, the junction contained 4 bases not matched to a gene. On this clone itself: Its antigen remains unidentified.

Whole-study findings and limits: After transplant, recipient diversity fell while pathologically expanded clonotypes grew through day 180.

Sample time point: recipient sample about 28 days before transplant, after cytoreduction. The source was peripheral blood mononuclear cells, collected before stem cell transplant. This chain joins TRBV29-1 and TRBJ1-2; 7 bases fit TRBD1. The receptor's source is a man aged 40-55 years with chronic myeloid leukemia. Some clones in this sample may be carry-over from other donors' samples. The CDR3 here is CSVEKGTDYGYTF. CDR3 DNA sequence: TGCAGCGTTGAGAAGGGGACAGACTATGGCTACACCTTC.